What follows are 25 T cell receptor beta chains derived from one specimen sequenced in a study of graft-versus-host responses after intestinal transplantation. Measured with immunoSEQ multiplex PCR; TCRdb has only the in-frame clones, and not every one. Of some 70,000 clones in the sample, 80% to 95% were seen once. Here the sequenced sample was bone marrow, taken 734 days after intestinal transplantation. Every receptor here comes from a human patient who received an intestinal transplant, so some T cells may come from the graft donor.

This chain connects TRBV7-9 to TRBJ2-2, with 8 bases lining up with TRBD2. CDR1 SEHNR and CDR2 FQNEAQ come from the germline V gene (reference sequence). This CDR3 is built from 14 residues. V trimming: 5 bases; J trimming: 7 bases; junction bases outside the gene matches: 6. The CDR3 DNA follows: TGTGCCAGCAGCCCATTCCGGGAGGGCGGGGAGCTGTTTTTT. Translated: CASSPFREGGELFF.

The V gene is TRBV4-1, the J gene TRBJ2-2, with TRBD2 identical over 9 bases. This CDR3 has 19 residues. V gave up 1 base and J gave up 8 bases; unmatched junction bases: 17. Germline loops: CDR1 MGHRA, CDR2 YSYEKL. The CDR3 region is CASSQAIAGAPTDSGELFF. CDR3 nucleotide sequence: TGCGCCAGCAGCCAAGCGATAGCGGGAGCACCAACAGACTCAGGGGAGCTGTTTTTT.

The CDR3 region is CASSPREGRTTGPQHF. CDR3 sequence (DNA): TGTGCCAGCTCACCACGGGAAGGAAGGACCACAGGGCCCCAGCATTTT. The J gene is TRBJ1-5, the V gene TRBV18; possibly TRBD1 for D (5 bases). Germline V gene lookup returns CDR1 KGHSH and CDR2 LQKENI. The CDR3 extends over 16 amino acids. V lost 1 base and J 9 bases, leaving 19 bases between the germline ends.

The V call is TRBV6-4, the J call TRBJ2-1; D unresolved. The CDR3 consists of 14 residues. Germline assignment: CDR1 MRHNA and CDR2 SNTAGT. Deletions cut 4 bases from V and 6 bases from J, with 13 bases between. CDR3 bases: TGTGCCAGCAGTGGTACAGAGTTATCCAATGAGCAGTTCTTC. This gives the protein CASSGTELSNEQFF.

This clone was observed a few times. The CDR3: CASSLEHTDTQYF. In DNA form, the CDR3 reads TGTGCCAGCAGCCTCGAGCACACAGATACGCAGTATTTT. The chain is built from TRBV7-9 and TRBJ2-3, with D hard to call. CDR3 length: 13 residues. Trimming removed 5 bases at V and 2 bases at J, with 8 bases between. Germline CDR1 reads SEHNR; CDR2 reads FQNEAQ (reference sequence). Filled out from reference TRBV7-9 and TRBJ2-3, the complete variable domain reads DTGVSQNPRHKITKRGQNVTFRCDPISEHNRLYWYRQTLGQGPEFLTYFQNEAQLEKSRLLSDRFSAERPKGSFSTLEIQRTEQGDSAMYLCASSLEHTDTQYFGPGTRLTVL.

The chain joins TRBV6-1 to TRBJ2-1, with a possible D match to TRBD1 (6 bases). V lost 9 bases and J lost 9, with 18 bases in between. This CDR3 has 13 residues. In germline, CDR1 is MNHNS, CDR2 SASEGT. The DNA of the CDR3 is TGTGCCAGTCGCCCCTTCCAGGGGTCTGAGCAGTTCTTC. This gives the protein CASRPFQGSEQFF.

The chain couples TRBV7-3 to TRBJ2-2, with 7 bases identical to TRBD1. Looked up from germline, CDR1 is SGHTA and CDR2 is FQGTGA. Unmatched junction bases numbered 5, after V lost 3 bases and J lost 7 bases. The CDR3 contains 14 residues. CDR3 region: CASSFAGGIGELFF. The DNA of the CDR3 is TGTGCCAGCAGCTTTGCAGGGGGTATCGGGGAGCTGTTTTTT.

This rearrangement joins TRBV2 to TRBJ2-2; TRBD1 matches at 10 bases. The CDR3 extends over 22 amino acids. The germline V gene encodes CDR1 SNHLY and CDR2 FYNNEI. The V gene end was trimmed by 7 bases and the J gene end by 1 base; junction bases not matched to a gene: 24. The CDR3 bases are TGTGCCAGCACTTCCGCGGTTCACTTTCGGGACAGGGGCAAGGGGAACACCGGGGAGCTGTTTTTT. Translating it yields CASTSAVHFRDRGKGNTGELFF.

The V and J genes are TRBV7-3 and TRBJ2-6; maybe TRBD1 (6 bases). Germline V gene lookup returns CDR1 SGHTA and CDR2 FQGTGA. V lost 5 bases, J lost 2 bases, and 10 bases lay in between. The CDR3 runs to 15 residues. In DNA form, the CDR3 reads TGTGCCAGCAGCGCTACAGGGACTGGGGCCAACGTCCTGACTTTC. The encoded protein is CASSATGTGANVLTF.

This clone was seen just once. CDR3 bases: TGTGCCAGCAGGGTTGCAACTAATGAAAAACTGTTTTTT. Translation gives CASRVATNEKLFF. This sequence joins TRBV6-1 and TRBJ1-4; D is unclear. Germline CDR1 and CDR2: MNHNS and SASEGT. CDR3 length: 13 amino acids. Trimming removed 6 bases at V and 0 bases at J, with 5 bases between.

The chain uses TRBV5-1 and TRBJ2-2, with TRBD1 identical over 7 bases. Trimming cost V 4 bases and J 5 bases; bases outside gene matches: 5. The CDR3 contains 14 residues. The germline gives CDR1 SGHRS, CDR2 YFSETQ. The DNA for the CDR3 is TGCGCCAGCAGCCCCCGACAGGGTACCGGGGAGCTGTTTTTT. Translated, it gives CASSPRQGTGELFF.

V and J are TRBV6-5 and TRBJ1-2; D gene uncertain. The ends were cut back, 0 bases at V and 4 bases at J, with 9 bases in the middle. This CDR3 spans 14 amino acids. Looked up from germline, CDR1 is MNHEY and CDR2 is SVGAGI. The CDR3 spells CASSYSTSFYGYTF. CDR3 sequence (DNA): TGTGCCAGCAGTTACTCGACATCCTTCTATGGCTACACCTTC.

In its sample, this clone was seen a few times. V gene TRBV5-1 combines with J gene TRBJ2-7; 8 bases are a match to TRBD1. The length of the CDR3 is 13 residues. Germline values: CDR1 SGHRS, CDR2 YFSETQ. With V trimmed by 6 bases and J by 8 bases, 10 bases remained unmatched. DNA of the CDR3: TGCGCCAGCAAACTCCAAGGACAGGGAAAGCAGTACTTC. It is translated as CASKLQGQGKQYF.

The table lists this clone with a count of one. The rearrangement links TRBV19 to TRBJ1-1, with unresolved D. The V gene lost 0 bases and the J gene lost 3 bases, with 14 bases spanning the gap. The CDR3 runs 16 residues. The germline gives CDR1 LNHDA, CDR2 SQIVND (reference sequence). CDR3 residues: CASSIDLKGEYTEAFF. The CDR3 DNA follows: TGTGCCAGTAGTATAGACCTCAAAGGAGAGTACACTGAAGCTTTCTTT.

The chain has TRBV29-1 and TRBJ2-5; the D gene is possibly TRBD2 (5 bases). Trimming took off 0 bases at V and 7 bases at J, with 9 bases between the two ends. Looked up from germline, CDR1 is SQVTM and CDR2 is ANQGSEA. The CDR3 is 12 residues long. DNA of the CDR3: TGCAGCGTTGAAGAGGTGGAGGCGACCCAGTACTTC. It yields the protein CSVEEVEATQYF.

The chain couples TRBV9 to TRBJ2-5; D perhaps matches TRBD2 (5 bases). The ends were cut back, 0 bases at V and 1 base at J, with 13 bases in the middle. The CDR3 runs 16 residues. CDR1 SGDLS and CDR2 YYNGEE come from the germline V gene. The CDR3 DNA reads TGTGCCAGCAGCGTAGAATCCCCAGGACTCCAAGAGACCCAGTACTTC. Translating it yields CASSVESPGLQETQYF.

The CDR3 spells CASSLSGLGIQPQHF. CDR3 DNA: TGTGCCAGCAGCTTGTCCGGTCTGGGGATCCAGCCCCAGCATTTT. This chain connects TRBV5-6 to TRBJ1-5, with no clear D. CDR3 length: 15 residues. CDR1 and CDR2 from the germline V gene are SGHDT and YYEEEE. Trimming pared 1 base from V and 7 bases from J, leaving 15 bases between.

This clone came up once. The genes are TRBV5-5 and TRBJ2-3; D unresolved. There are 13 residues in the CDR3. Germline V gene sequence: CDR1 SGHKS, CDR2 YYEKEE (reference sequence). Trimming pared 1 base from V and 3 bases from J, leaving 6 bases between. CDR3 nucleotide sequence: TGTGCCAGCAGCTTGTTTGGGACAGATACGCAGTATTTT. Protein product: CASSLFGTDTQYF.

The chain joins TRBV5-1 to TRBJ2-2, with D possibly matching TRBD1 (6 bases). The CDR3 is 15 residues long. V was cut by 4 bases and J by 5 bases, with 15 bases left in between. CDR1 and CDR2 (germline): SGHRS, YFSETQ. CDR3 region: CASSGRDTGTGELFF. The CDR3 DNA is TGCGCCAGCAGCGGCCGGGACACTGGTACCGGGGAGCTGTTTTTT.

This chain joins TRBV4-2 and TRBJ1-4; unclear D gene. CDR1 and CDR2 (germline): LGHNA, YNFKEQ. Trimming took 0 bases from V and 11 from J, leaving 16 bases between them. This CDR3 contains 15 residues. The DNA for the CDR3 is TGTGCCAGCAGCCAAGATCACACCGGTCGAGGGAAACTGTTTTTT. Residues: CASSQDHTGRGKLFF.

Written as DNA, the CDR3 is TGTGCCAGCAGCTTCAGGGGAGGGAGTCTCAACTATGGCTACACCTTC. It codes for CASSFRGGSLNYGYTF. This chain joins TRBV5-5 and TRBJ1-2, with D tentatively TRBD1 (6 bases). The CDR3 consists of 16 residues. Germline CDR1 reads SGHKS; CDR2 reads YYEKEE (reference sequence). With 2 bases removed from V and 2 bases from J, the gap between germline ends came to 16 bases.

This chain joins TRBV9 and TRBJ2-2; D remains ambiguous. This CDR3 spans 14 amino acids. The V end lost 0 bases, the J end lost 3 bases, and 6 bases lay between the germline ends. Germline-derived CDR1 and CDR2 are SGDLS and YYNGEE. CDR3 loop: CASSVAEDTGELFF. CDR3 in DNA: TGTGCCAGCAGCGTAGCTGAGGACACCGGGGAGCTGTTTTTT.

The CDR3 bases are TGTGCCAGCAGTTATTGGACAGGGACCGGGGAGCTGTTTTTT. Amino acids: CASSYWTGTGELFF. The chain has TRBV6-6 and TRBJ2-2, with 8 bases identical to TRBD1. V lost 3 bases and J lost 5; bases outside the gene matches: 2. From germline, CDR1 is MNHNY and CDR2 SVGAGI (reference sequence). The CDR3 length is 14 residues.

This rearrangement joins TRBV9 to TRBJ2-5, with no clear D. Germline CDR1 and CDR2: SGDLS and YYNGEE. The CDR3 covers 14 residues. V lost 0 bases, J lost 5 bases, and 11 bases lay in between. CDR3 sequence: CASSVGQEGETQYF. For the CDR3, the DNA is TGTGCCAGCAGCGTAGGCCAGGAAGGGGAGACCCAGTACTTC.

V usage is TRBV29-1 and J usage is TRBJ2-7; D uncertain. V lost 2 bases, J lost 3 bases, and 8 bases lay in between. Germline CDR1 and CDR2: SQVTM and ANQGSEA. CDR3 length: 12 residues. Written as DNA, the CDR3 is TGCAGCGTTGAACTCCGCAACTACGAGCAGTACTTC. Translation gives CSVELRNYEQYF.